This T cell receptor beta chain derives from a study of control samples from healthy donors and cancer patients. Only in-frame clones appear in the TCRdb table, and some are missing; sequencing was by immunoSEQ multiplex PCR. The data hold 90,000 to 100,000 clones, with approximately 88% observed a single time. The sequenced material came from PBMCs. The sequence derives from a man aged 70 or older with lung cancer.

The DNA of the CDR3 is TGTGCCAGTACTACGAGTGGGACAGGGGGGGACACTGAAGCTTTCTTT. Its protein product is CASTTSGTGGDTEAFF. The chain has TRBV19 and TRBJ1-1, with 11 bases fitting TRBD1. Per germline, CDR1 LNHDA and CDR2 SQIVND (reference sequence). The CDR3 length is 16 residues. With V trimmed by 7 bases and J by 3 bases, 10 bases remained unmatched.